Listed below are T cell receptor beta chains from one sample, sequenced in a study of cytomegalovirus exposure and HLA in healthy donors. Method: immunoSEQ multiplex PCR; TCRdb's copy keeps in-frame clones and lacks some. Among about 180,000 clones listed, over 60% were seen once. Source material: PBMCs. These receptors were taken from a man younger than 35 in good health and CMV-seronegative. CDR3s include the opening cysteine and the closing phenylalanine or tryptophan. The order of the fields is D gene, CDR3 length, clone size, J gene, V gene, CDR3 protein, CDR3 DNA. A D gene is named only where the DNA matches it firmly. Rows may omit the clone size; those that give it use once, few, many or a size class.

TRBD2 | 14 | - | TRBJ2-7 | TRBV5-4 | CASSFGGRAYEQYF | TGTGCCAGCAGCTTCGGAGGGAGGGCCTACGAGCAGTACTTC
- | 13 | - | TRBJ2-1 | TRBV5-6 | CASSLAGVNEQFF | TGTGCCAGCAGCTTGGCGGGGGTCAATGAGCAGTTCTTC
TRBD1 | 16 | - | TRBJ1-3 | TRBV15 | CATSRAGGSSGNTIYF | TGTGCCACCAGCAGAGCAGGGGGGAGTTCTGGAAACACCATATATTTT
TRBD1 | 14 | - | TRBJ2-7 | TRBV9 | CASSGVQGAHEQYF | TGTGCCAGCAGCGGAGTCCAGGGGGCCCACGAGCAGTACTTC
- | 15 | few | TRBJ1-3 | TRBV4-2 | CASSQGSRDRNAIYF | TGTGCCAGCAGCCAAGGGTCCAGGGATAGAAACGCCATATATTTT
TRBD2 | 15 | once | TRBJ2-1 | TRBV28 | CASSLGRGGYDEQFF | TGTGCCAGCAGTTTGGGTCGGGGGGGGTATGATGAGCAGTTCTTC
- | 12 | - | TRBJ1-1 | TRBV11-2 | CASSVGGAEAFF | TGTGCCAGCAGCGTGGGGGGGGCTGAAGCTTTCTTT
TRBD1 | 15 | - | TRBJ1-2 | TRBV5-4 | CASSWGAGGDYGYTF | TGTGCCAGCAGCTGGGGGGCAGGGGGAGACTATGGCTACACCTTC
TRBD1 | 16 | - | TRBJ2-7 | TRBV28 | CASTQGAVHAGYEQYF | TGTGCCAGCACCCAGGGGGCAGTCCATGCCGGGTACGAGCAGTACTTC
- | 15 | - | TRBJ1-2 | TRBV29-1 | CSVVLSGQGNYGYTF | TGCAGCGTTGTATTGTCCGGGCAGGGTAACTATGGCTACACCTTC
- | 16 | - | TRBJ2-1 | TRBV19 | CASSPSPGAGYNEQFF | TGTGCCAGTAGTCCCTCCCCCGGCGCAGGCTACAATGAGCAGTTCTTC
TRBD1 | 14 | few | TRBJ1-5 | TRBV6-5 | CASSETGRRQPQHF | TGTGCCAGCAGTGAGACAGGGAGGCGTCAGCCCCAGCATTTT
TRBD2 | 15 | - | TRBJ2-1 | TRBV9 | CASSGGLAGESERFF | TGTGCCAGCAGCGGGGGACTAGCGGGTGAGTCTGAGCGGTTCTTC
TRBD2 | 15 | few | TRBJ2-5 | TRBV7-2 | CASTYSGGAFETQYF | TGTGCCAGCACCTATAGCGGGGGGGCCTTTGAGACCCAGTACTTC
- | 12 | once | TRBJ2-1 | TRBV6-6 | CASSSGHPEQFF | TGTGCCAGCAGTTCCGGACACCCTGAGCAGTTCTTC
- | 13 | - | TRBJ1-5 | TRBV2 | CASSEEGDQPQHF | TGTGCCAGCAGTGAAGAGGGGGATCAGCCCCAGCATTTT
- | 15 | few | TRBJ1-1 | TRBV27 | CASSRDSYMNTEAFF | TGTGCCAGCAGCCGGGACTCTTACATGAACACTGAAGCTTTCTTT
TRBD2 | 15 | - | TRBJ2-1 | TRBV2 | CASSELAGGPREQFF | TGTGCCAGCAGTGAACTGGCGGGGGGGCCTCGTGAGCAGTTCTTC
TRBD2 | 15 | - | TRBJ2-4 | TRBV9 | CASSSPSGTSGIQYF | TGTGCCAGCAGCAGCCCCTCCGGGACTAGCGGGATTCAGTACTTC
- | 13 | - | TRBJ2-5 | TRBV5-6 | CASSFGGPETQYF | TGTGCCAGCAGCTTCGGGGGTCCGGAGACCCAGTACTTC
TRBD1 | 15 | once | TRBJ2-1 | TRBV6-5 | CASTQRQGMKNEQFF | TGTGCCAGCACCCAAAGACAGGGGATGAAAAATGAGCAGTTCTTC
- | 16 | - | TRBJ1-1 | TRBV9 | CASSVEGRASNTEAFF | TGTGCCAGCAGCGTAGAGGGCAGGGCTTCGAACACTGAAGCTTTCTTT
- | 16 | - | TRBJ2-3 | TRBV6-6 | CASSGGAGGITDTQYF | TGTGCCAGCAGTGGGGGGGCAGGGGGCATCACAGATACGCAGTATTTT
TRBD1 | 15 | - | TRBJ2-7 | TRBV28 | CASKAPVTGVGEQYF | TGTGCCAGCAAAGCCCCGGTTACAGGGGTTGGCGAGCAGTACTTC
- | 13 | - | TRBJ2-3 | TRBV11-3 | CASSHTSTDTQYF | TGTGCCAGCAGCCATACTAGCACAGATACGCAGTATTTT
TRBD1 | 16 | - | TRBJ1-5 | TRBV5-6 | CASSLVGDSTNQPQHF | TGTGCCAGCAGCTTGGTGGGGGACAGCACTAATCAGCCCCAGCATTTT
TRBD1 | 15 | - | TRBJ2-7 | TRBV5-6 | CASSWLTGGWYEQYF | TGTGCTAGCAGCTGGTTAACAGGGGGCTGGTACGAGCAGTACTTC
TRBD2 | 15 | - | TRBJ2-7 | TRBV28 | CASSWGGFRGGEQYF | TGTGCCAGCAGCTGGGGGGGGTTTCGGGGAGGCGAGCAGTACTTC
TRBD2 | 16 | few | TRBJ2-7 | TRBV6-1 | CASSDGTSGRAVEQYF | TGTGCCAGCAGTGACGGGACTAGCGGGAGGGCCGTCGAGCAGTACTTC
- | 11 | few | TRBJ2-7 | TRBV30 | CAWSVLDRQYF | TGTGCCTGGAGTGTACTGGACAGGCAGTACTTC
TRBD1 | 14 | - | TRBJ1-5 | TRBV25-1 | CASKRDRGRQPQHF | TGTGCCAGCAAGCGGGACAGGGGGCGTCAGCCCCAGCATTTT
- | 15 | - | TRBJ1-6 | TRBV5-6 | CASSLGPGVNSPLHF | TGTGCCAGCAGCTTGGGTCCAGGTGTCAATTCACCCCTCCACTTT
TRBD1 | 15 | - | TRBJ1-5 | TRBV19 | CASSPRTGDGQPQHF | TGTGCCAGTAGTCCCCGGACAGGGGATGGTCAGCCCCAGCATTTT
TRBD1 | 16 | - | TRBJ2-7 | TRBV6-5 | CASSYPSGTGFNEQYF | TGTGCCAGCAGTTACCCATCTGGGACAGGGTTTAACGAGCAGTACTTC
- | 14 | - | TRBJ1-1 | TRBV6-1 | CASSEKAGHTEAFF | TGTGCCAGCAGTGAAAAGGCAGGGCACACTGAAGCTTTCTTT
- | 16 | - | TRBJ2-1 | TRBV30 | CAWSSPGLSSYNEQFF | TGTGCCTGGAGTTCTCCGGGACTGAGCTCCTACAATGAGCAGTTCTTC
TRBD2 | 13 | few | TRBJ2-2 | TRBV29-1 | CSAVAGGAGELFF | TGCAGCGCGGTAGCGGGGGGGGCCGGGGAGCTGTTTTTT
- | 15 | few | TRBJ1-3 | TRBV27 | CARHPGGKAGNTIYF | TGTGCCAGGCACCCCGGGGGGAAAGCTGGAAACACCATATATTTT
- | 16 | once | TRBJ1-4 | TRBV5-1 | CASSLGYSGTNEKLFF | TGCGCCAGCAGCTTGGGGTATTCGGGAACTAATGAAAAACTGTTTTTT
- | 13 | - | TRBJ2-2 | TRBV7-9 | CASTHTGPGELFF | TGTGCCAGCACGCATACAGGGCCCGGGGAGCTGTTTTTT
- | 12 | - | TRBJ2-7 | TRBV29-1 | CSVRTDSYEQYF | TGCAGCGTGCGGACAGACTCCTACGAGCAGTACTTC
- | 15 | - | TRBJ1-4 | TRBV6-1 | CASSDSVASNEKLFF | TGTGCCAGCAGTGATAGTGTAGCTTCTAATGAAAAACTGTTTTTT
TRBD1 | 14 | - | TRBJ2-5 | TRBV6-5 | CASSKTGERETQYF | TGTGCCAGCAGTAAGACAGGGGAGCGGGAGACCCAGTACTTC
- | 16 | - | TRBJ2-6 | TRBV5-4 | CASSTGRTTGANVLTF | TGTGCCAGCAGCACCGGGAGAACTACTGGGGCCAACGTCCTGACTTTC
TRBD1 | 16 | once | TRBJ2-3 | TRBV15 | CATSRDQGARTDTQYF | TGTGCCACCAGCAGAGACCAGGGGGCAAGGACAGATACGCAGTATTTT